A single sample is the source of the 21 T cell receptor beta chains below, sequenced in a study of HIV-infected children after antiretroviral therapy interruption. Indicated treatment: PENTA 11 planned treatment interruption arm or continuous ART arm. A 3' RACE protocol on RNA, with unique molecular identifiers, produced the TCR library. MiXCR, run by TCRdb on the 3' RACE reads, gives a single entry per CDR3 protein. The data show about 89,000 distinct CDR3 sequences, roughly 6.4% seen once. Specimen: CD45RA+ CD4+ T cells from PBMCs, pooled from several time points, collected from a donor given antiretroviral therapy, either interrupted or continuous. Regarding subset: naive CD4+ CD45RA+ CD45RO- T cells. Receptors were obtained from a pool of human donors with HIV.

J is TRBJ1-5 and V is TRBV28, with D possibly TRBD1 on 5 matching bases. The CDR3 length is 17 residues. Looked up from germline, CDR1 is MDHEN and CDR2 is SYDVKM. Trimming removed 1 base from V and 8 bases from J, with 21 bases in between. The CDR3 region has the DNA TGTGCCAGCAGTTTATTTTTTACTGACAGAGACACTGAGCCCCAGCATTTT. Residues: CASSLFFTDRDTEPQHF.

The table lists this clonotype with a few counts. The genes are TRBV5-5 and TRBJ2-1, with D unresolved. Germline V gene sequence: CDR1 SGHKS, CDR2 YYEKEE (reference sequence). Trimming removed 5 bases from V and 1 base from J, with 10 bases in between. The CDR3 totals 14 residues. CDR3 in amino acids: CASRIDGSYNEQFF. The CDR3, as DNA: TGTGCCAGCAGGATCGATGGGTCCTACAATGAGCAGTTCTTC.

Many counts were recorded for this clonotype. The chain carries TRBV4-1 and TRBJ2-3, with TRBD1 identical over 10 bases. The junction had 8 bases not matched to a gene; V was cut back by 2 bases and J by 6 bases. The CDR3 spans 16 residues. The germline CDR1 and CDR2 sequences are MGHRA and YSYEKL. The CDR3 is CASSQRDRGRSDTQYF. In nucleotides, the CDR3 is TGCGCCAGCAGCCAACGAGACAGGGGGCGTTCGGATACGCAGTATTTT.

By sample share, this clonotype is medium-sized. The J gene is TRBJ1-6, the V gene TRBV20-1; 10 bases fit TRBD1. Trimming took 5 bases from V and 9 from J; bases not matched to a gene: 7. Germline-derived CDR1 and CDR2 are DFQATT and SNEGSKA (reference sequence). The CDR3 has 14 residues. The CDR3 region has the DNA TGCAGTGCTCGATCCGGGACAGGGGCTTCACCCCTCCACTTT. Its translation: CSARSGTGASPLHF.

This clonotype has ten or more counts. This rearrangement joins TRBV19 to TRBJ1-5; D may be TRBD1 (5 bases). The V end was cut by 7 bases, the J end by 4 bases, with 11 bases between. This CDR3 is 13 amino acids long. In germline, CDR1 is LNHDA, CDR2 SQIVND (reference sequence). CDR3 loop: CASKGRENQPQHF. The CDR3 coding sequence is TGTGCCAGTAAGGGCAGGGAGAATCAGCCCCAGCATTTT. Variable domain in full (rest from reference TRBV19 and TRBJ1-5): DGGITQSPKYLFRKEGQNVTLSCEQNLNHDAMYWYRQDPGQGLRLIYYSQIVNDFQKGDIAEGYSVSREKKESFPLTVTSAQKNPTAFYLCASKGRENQPQHFGDGTRLSIL.

This clonotype was observed at least ten times. The gene calls are TRBV10-1 and TRBJ1-6, with unresolved D. Looked up from germline, CDR1 is WNHNN and CDR2 is SYGVQD (reference sequence). CDR3 length: 15 residues. Trimming cost V 4 bases and J 7 bases, with 14 bases left between them. DNA of the CDR3: TGCGCCAGCAGTGCCGGCCAGTTGGGGAATTCACCCCTCCACTTT. Translation gives CASSAGQLGNSPLHF.

This clonotype was counted ten times or more. The chain couples TRBV6-6 to TRBJ2-1; 9 nucleotides line up with TRBD1. The CDR3 loop spans 15 amino acids. CDR1 is MNHNY and CDR2 is SVGAGI in the germline V gene (reference sequence). Trimming at V came to 9 bases and at J to 2 bases, leaving 8 bases not matched to a gene. The CDR3 is CASQLRDRAYNEQFF. CDR3 nucleotide sequence: TGTGCCAGTCAGCTCCGGGACAGGGCCTACAATGAGCAGTTCTTC.

This clonotype was seen ten or more times. In DNA form, the CDR3 reads TGCAGTGCTAGAGGACTAGTCGCGGGCAATGAGCAGTTCTTC. Protein sequence: CSARGLVAGNEQFF. The chain is built from TRBV20-1 and TRBJ2-1, with D possibly matching TRBD2 (6 bases). The CDR3 runs 14 residues. The germline gives CDR1 DFQATT, CDR2 SNEGSKA (reference sequence). V was shortened by 1 base and J by 6 bases, with 13 bases between the two germline ends.

This clonotype was found many times. V usage is TRBV6-6 and J usage is TRBJ2-1; D is possibly TRBD2 (7 bases). The germline V and J ends were trimmed by 2 bases and 5 bases, with 13 bases remaining between them. Germline CDR1 is MNHNY and CDR2 is SVGAGI (reference sequence). The CDR3 has 15 amino acids. The CDR3 nucleotides read TGTGCCAGCAGTTACAGGGGGGGGGGAAACAATGAGCAGTTCTTC. This translates into CASSYRGGGNNEQFF.

The chain links TRBV6-1 to TRBJ2-7; 7 bases are shared with TRBD1. There are 14 residues in the CDR3. V dropped 11 bases and J dropped 1; count of bases not matched to a gene: 11. Germline lookup yields CDR1 MNHNS and CDR2 SASEGT. The CDR3 DNA follows: TGTGCCGCCTCACCTACGACAGGGTCCTACGAGCAGTACTTC. Its protein product is CAASPTTGSYEQYF.

The chain couples TRBV29-1 to TRBJ1-2, with TRBD1 as a possible D gene (5 bases). The CDR3 is 13 amino acids. Germline loops: CDR1 SQVTM, CDR2 ANQGSEA. V was shortened by 3 bases and J by 4 bases, with 12 bases between the two germline ends. In DNA, the CDR3 is TGCAGCGTTGAGCCCGACAGTGGCTATGGCTACACCTTC. Translated: CSVEPDSGYGYTF.

This clonotype has only a few counts. V gene TRBV19 combines with J gene TRBJ1-6, with D uncertain. V was clipped by 3 bases and J by 10 bases, with 10 bases between them. Germline CDR1 LNHDA, CDR2 SQIVND (reference sequence). This CDR3 contains 13 residues. The CDR3 region is CASSMRVRSPLHF. The CDR3 coding sequence is TGTGCCAGTAGTATGAGGGTTCGATCACCCCTCCACTTT.

This clonotype was detected only once. The J gene is TRBJ1-3, the V gene TRBV2, with 8 nucleotides matching TRBD1. V trimming: 6 bases; J trimming: 1 base; junction bases outside the gene matches: 5. The germline gives CDR1 SNHLY, CDR2 FYNNEI. This CDR3 has 15 residues. The CDR3 reads CASSRQGPSGNTIYF. CDR3 DNA: TGTGCCAGCAGCAGACAGGGGCCTTCTGGAAACACCATATATTTT. Drawing the rest from reference TRBV2 and TRBJ1-3, the complete variable domain is EPEVTQTPSHQVTQMGQEVILRCVPISNHLYFYWYRQILGQKVEFLVSFYNNEISEKSEIFDDQFSVERPDGSNFTLKIRSTKLEDSAMYFCASSRQGPSGNTIYFGEGSWLTVV.

This clonotype was seen a few times. The chain has TRBV11-2 and TRBJ1-6; 10 positions match TRBD1. This CDR3 is built from 16 residues. CDR1 and CDR2 (germline): SGHAT, FQNNGV. The V and J ends lost 2 bases and 11 bases, in that order; junction bases with no gene match: 9. DNA for the CDR3: TGTGCCAGCAGCTTACAATCCGGGACAGGGGCCGCACCCCTCCACTTT. It yields the protein CASSLQSGTGAAPLHF.

This clonotype was counted many times. This chain connects TRBV23-1 to TRBJ2-7; no clear D. TRBV23-1 counts as an open reading frame of uncertain function. This CDR3 is 18 amino acids long. Trimming took 0 bases from V and 2 from J, leaving 20 bases between them. CDR3 nucleotide sequence: TGCGCCAGCAGTCAATCGAGGTGGCCACCATTCCAGACCTACGAGCAGTACTTC. It specifies CASSQSRWPPFQTYEQYF.

This clonotype was picked up many times. CDR3 bases: TGTGCCAGCAGCTGGGACCCCGGAGGTCGGAGCACAGATACGCAGTATTTT. Translating gives CASSWDPGGRSTDTQYF. This chain uses TRBV12-1 with TRBJ2-3; TRBD1 reflects the table's D call only, with no check against the DNA. TRBV12-1 is annotated as a pseudogene. CDR3 length equals 17 residues.

The table lists this clonotype with many counts. CDR3 sequence reads: CASGPTLQLTDTQYF. CDR3 nucleotides: TGTGCTAGTGGTCCGACCCTACAGCTCACAGATACGCAGTATTTT. The chain has TRBV12-5 and TRBJ2-3; D call uncertain. The V gene's germline CDR1 is LGHNT and CDR2 FRNRAP. The V end was cut by 5 bases, the J end by 2 bases, with 14 bases between. CDR3 length: 15 residues.

This clonotype came up many times. The V call is TRBV29-1, the J call TRBJ1-2; 8 bases are shared with TRBD1. The CDR3 length is 12 residues. J was trimmed by 6 bases and V by 7 bases; bases with no gene match: 7. Germline lookup yields CDR1 SQVTM and CDR2 ANQGSEA. This CDR3 reads CSGNRGGDGYTF. The DNA of the CDR3 is TGCAGCGGAAACAGGGGGGGGGATGGCTACACCTTC.

The V call is TRBV20-1, the J call TRBJ1-2; D uncertain. With 8 bases removed from V and 5 bases from J, the gap between germline ends came to 6 bases. CDR1 is DFQATT, CDR2 SNEGSKA, per germline (reference sequence). The CDR3 totals 9 residues. The CDR3 region has the DNA TGCAGTCCAAGTTATGGCTACACCTTC. As protein: CSPSYGYTF.

This clonotype occurred a few times. The V gene is TRBV12-3 or TRBV12-4, the J gene TRBJ2-6; TRBD1 agrees at 9 bases. The CDR3 sequence is 17 residues long. The V segment lost 2 bases and the J segment 3 bases; nucleotides outside the gene matches: 5. CDR3: CASSLTGTGSGANVLTF. For the CDR3, the DNA is TGTGCCAGCAGTTTAACCGGGACAGGGAGTGGGGCCAACGTCCTGACTTTC.

This clonotype occurred many times. The V call is TRBV7-3, the J call TRBJ2-3, with 14 bases aligning to TRBD2. In germline, CDR1 is SGHTA, CDR2 FQGTGA. Germline trimming cut 4 bases from V and 4 bases from J; bases unmatched to any gene: 7. The length of the CDR3 is 17 residues. The chain's CDR3 is CASSSAGTSGGPDTQYF. Written as DNA, the CDR3 is TGTGCCAGCAGCTCCGCCGGGACTAGCGGGGGACCAGATACGCAGTATTTT.